Below are 22 T cell receptor beta chains sequenced from a single sample in a study of CD8 T cells in ankylosing spondylitis. TCRdb reprocessed the 5' RACE reads with MiXCR, giving one entry per CDR3 protein. The table includes 250,000 to 350,000 distinct CDR3 sequences, over 15% detected once. Material: blood, either unsorted or a sorted T cell fraction (not recorded which). The source is a male donor with ankylosing spondylitis or in good health (not recorded which).

Points on this clonotype: Germline is not matched at one junction end, which may reflect a read error. The chain combines TRBV24-1 with TRBJ1-1; the D gene is possibly TRBD1 (5 bases). Germline-derived CDR1 and CDR2 are KGHDR and SFDVKD. This CDR3 has 14 residues. The CDR3 loop reads CATQAAGKNTEAFF. CDR3 nucleotides: TGTGCCACCCAGGCGGCAGGGAAGAACACCGAAGCTTTCTTT.

CDR3 amino acids: CASSRTGGNYGYTF. For the CDR3, the DNA is TGTGCCAGCAGCCGGACAGGGGGTAACTATGGCTACACCTTC. The chain couples TRBV27 to TRBJ1-2; 10 nucleotides match TRBD1. The CDR3 totals 14 residues. CDR1 is MNHEY and CDR2 is SMNVEV in the germline V gene (reference sequence). J gave up 1 base and V 6 bases, and 2 bases lay outside the gene matches.

This clonotype was found a few times. The rearrangement joins TRBV12-3 or TRBV12-4 to TRBJ2-1; 10 bases are a match to TRBD2. V dropped 2 bases and J dropped 7; count of bases not matched to a gene: 5. The CDR3 contains 15 residues. CDR3 region: CASSLQAGGPNEQFF. CDR3 nucleotides: TGTGCCAGCAGTTTACAAGCGGGGGGGCCTAATGAGCAGTTCTTC.

The chain has TRBV20-1 and TRBJ2-1; 12 bases fit TRBD2. CDR1 DFQATT and CDR2 SNEGSKA come from the germline V gene (reference sequence). The CDR3 has 18 amino acids. V lost 1 base, J lost 3 bases, and 10 bases stayed unmatched. CDR3 DNA sequence: TGCAGTGCTAGAGTGACTAGCGGGAGTAGGAGAGTCTACAATGAGCAGTTCTTC. It yields the protein CSARVTSGSRRVYNEQFF.

This clonotype was counted between two and nine times. The chain uses TRBV28 and TRBJ2-1; 7 bases are shared with TRBD1. This CDR3 comprises 15 residues. The germline gives CDR1 MDHEN, CDR2 SYDVKM. Trimming at V came to 6 bases and at J to 2 bases, leaving 7 bases not matched to a gene. CDR3 in amino acids: CASSLDREAYNEQFF. For the CDR3, the DNA is TGTGCCAGCAGCCTCGACAGGGAAGCCTACAATGAGCAGTTCTTC.

The chain has TRBV5-1 and TRBJ1-1; perhaps TRBD1 as D (5 bases). The CDR3 is 13 amino acids. V was clipped by 7 bases and J by 4 bases, with 14 bases between them. Germline CDR1 is SGHRS and CDR2 is YFSETQ. The CDR3 spells CASSPGDGTEAFF. The CDR3 DNA follows: TGCGCCAGCTCCCCGGGGGACGGCACTGAAGCTTTCTTT.

This clonotype was counted at least ten times. The V gene is TRBV20-1, the J gene TRBJ2-1; 9 nucleotides match TRBD2. Losses at the gene ends were 3 bases for V and 8 bases for J; bases not matched to a gene: 8. The CDR3 extends over 14 amino acids. Germline V gene sequence: CDR1 DFQATT, CDR2 SNEGSKA (reference sequence). CDR3 nucleotides: TGCAGTGCTAGTACCGCTAGCGGGACCCATGAGCAGTTCTTC. Protein sequence: CSASTASGTHEQFF.

The chain carries TRBV15 and TRBJ1-1; D gene ambiguous. The V gene lost 0 bases and the J gene lost 3 bases, with 5 bases spanning the gap. This CDR3 comprises 13 residues. Germline values: CDR1 LNHNV, CDR2 YYDKDF (reference sequence). Written as DNA, the CDR3 is TGTGCCACCAGCAGAGACAGACACACTGAAGCTTTCTTT. Translation gives CATSRDRHTEAFF. The complete variable domain, with remaining parts taken from reference TRBV15 and TRBJ1-1, reads DAMVIQNPRYQVTQFGKPVTLSCSQTLNHNVMYWYQQKSSQAPKLLFHYYDKDFNNEADTPDNFQSRRPNTSFCFLDIRSPGLGDTAMYLCATSRDRHTEAFFGQGTRLTVV.

V usage is TRBV5-1 and J usage is TRBJ2-1; 8 positions match TRBD1. J lost 2 bases, V lost 4 bases, and 5 bases had no gene match. The CDR3 spans 15 residues. Per germline, CDR1 SGHRS and CDR2 YFSETQ. The CDR3 region has the DNA TGCGCCAGCAGCCCGACAGGGGCCACCTACAATGAGCAGTTCTTC. This encodes CASSPTGATYNEQFF.

This clonotype was found many times. The CDR3 is CATSDLTQTQYF. Here the CDR3 DNA reads TGTGCCACCAGTGATCTGACTCAGACCCAGTACTTC. The chain employs TRBV24-1 and TRBJ2-5; D is undetermined. With 3 bases removed from V and 6 bases from J, the gap between germline ends came to 7 bases. The germline V gene encodes CDR1 KGHDR and CDR2 SFDVKD. The CDR3 is 12 residues long.

CDR3 sequence reads: CASSIGTVDTDTQYF. CDR3 nucleotide sequence: TGTGCCAGCAGCATCGGGACGGTAGACACAGATACGCAGTATTTT. The chain joins TRBV9 to TRBJ2-3; D tentatively fits TRBD1 or TRBD2 (5 bases each). V was cut by 4 bases and J by 2 bases, with 14 bases left in between. CDR3 size: 15 residues. Per germline, CDR1 SGDLS and CDR2 YYNGEE.

This clonotype has just a few counts. CDR3 residues: CASSSDRGLTGELFF. The CDR3 nucleotides read TGCGCCAGCAGCTCGGACAGGGGGCTGACCGGGGAGCTGTTTTTT. The rearrangement joins TRBV5-1 to TRBJ2-2; TRBD1 aligns across 11 bases. V was clipped by 3 bases and J by 5 bases; unmatched bases: 3. The CDR3 is made up of 15 amino acids. Germline V gives CDR1 SGHRS, CDR2 YFSETQ.

This clonotype was recorded a few times. V gene TRBV11-1 combines with J gene TRBJ2-2, with 8 nucleotides matching TRBD1. V lost 2 bases to trimming and J lost 6 bases; unmatched junction nucleotides: 2. The CDR3 extends over 14 amino acids. Germline CDR1 reads SGHAT; CDR2 reads FQDESV (reference sequence). In DNA form, the CDR3 reads TGTGCCAGCAGCTTACAGGGGGCAGCCGGGGAGCTGTTTTTT. Residues: CASSLQGAAGELFF.

The DNA of the CDR3 is TGCGCCAGCAATCTGACTGAAAGCTCCTACAATGAGCAGTTCTTC. Translated, it gives CASNLTESSYNEQFF. This rearrangement joins TRBV5-1 to TRBJ2-1; D gene uncertain. The V and J ends lost 6 bases and 0 bases respectively, with 13 bases between them. Germline assignment: CDR1 SGHRS and CDR2 YFSETQ. This CDR3 contains 15 residues.

The V gene is TRBV5-1, the J gene TRBJ2-1, with D hard to call. V was trimmed by 4 bases and J by 0 bases, leaving 14 bases between them. The CDR3 is 16 amino acids. Germline V lookup: CDR1 SGHRS, CDR2 YFSETQ. The CDR3 DNA reads TGCGCCAGCAGCGGTTCCACTCTGAGCTCCTACAATGAGCAGTTCTTC. Amino acids: CASSGSTLSSYNEQFF.

V usage is TRBV5-1 and J usage is TRBJ2-7; no definite D call. The CDR3 length is 15 residues. The germline V and J ends were trimmed by 0 bases and 1 base, with 11 bases remaining between them. From germline, CDR1 is SGHRS and CDR2 YFSETQ. CDR3 loop: CASSLGGDRSYEQYV. The DNA for the CDR3 is TGCGCCAGCAGCTTGGGTGGCGATAGATCCTACGAGCAGTACGTC.

The chain links TRBV7-2 to TRBJ2-4, with TRBD1 as a possible D gene (6 bases). Germline V gene data show CDR1 as SGHTA and CDR2 as FQGNSA. Trimming took off 5 bases at V and 0 bases at J, with 17 bases between the two ends. The CDR3 length is 17 residues. The CDR3 DNA reads as TGTGCCAGCAGCCCGGTGACAGGCCTACTAGCCAAAAACATTCAGTACTTC. Residues: CASSPVTGLLAKNIQYF.

This chain connects TRBV9 to TRBJ2-2; D is ambiguous. The CDR3 runs 13 residues. Germline V gene lookup returns CDR1 SGDLS and CDR2 YYNGEE. Trimming took 5 bases from V and 4 from J, leaving 9 bases between them. In DNA form, the CDR3 reads TGTGCCAGCAGGGCTAGTGTCACCGGGGAGCTGTTTTTT. Translated: CASRASVTGELFF.

This clonotype was seen many times. The rearrangement links TRBV20-1 to TRBJ1-1; 7 bases map to TRBD1. Trimming took 7 bases from V and 0 from J; bases not matched to a gene: 5. CDR1 DFQATT and CDR2 SNEGSKA come from the germline V gene (reference sequence). The CDR3 has 13 amino acids. CDR3 nucleotides: TGCAGTGAAACGGGACAGATGAACACTGAAGCTTTCTTT. Its translation is CSETGQMNTEAFF.

J is TRBJ2-1 and V is TRBV5-1; the match to TRBD1 covers 11 bases. The germline gives CDR1 SGHRS, CDR2 YFSETQ. Losses at the gene ends were 2 bases for V and 6 bases for J; bases not matched to a gene: 7. This CDR3 has 16 amino acids. CDR3 protein: CASSFLSGTGGNEQFF. The DNA of the CDR3 is TGCGCCAGCAGCTTTCTCTCCGGGACAGGGGGCAATGAGCAGTTCTTC. The full variable domain, in which reference TRBV5-1 and TRBJ2-1 provide the parts outside the CDR3, is KAGVTQTPRYLIKTRGQQVTLSCSPISGHRSVSWYQQTPGQGLQFLFEYFSETQRNKGNFPGRFSGRQFSNSRSEMNVSTLELGDSALYLCASSFLSGTGGNEQFFGPGTRLTVL.

The chain combines TRBV10-3 with TRBJ2-3; no definite D call. Germline V CDR1 and CDR2: ENHRY, SYGVKD. The CDR3 is 16 residues long. V lost 2 bases to trimming and J lost 0 bases, with 12 bases between them. CDR3 region: CAISEEVGASTDTQYF. In nucleotides, the CDR3 is TGTGCCATCAGTGAGGAGGTTGGAGCTAGCACAGATACGCAGTATTTT.

This sequence joins TRBV2 and TRBJ2-6; TRBD1 might be the D (5 bases). The CDR3 is 14 amino acids. With 8 bases removed from V and 2 bases from J, the gap between germline ends came to 10 bases. From germline, CDR1 is SNHLY and CDR2 FYNNEI. CDR3 sequence reads: CASRPQAGANVLTF. CDR3 DNA sequence: TGTGCCAGCCGGCCACAGGCTGGGGCCAACGTCCTGACTTTC.